Below, one TCR beta chain is given with its context. These data are taken from a study of blood T cell repertoires in COVID-19. Across the whole study: The United States, Italy and Spain provided the acute and convalescent COVID-19 samples. Sources were T cells, B-cell-depleted T cells, or PBMCs; the material itself was cDNA or gDNA.

Germline V gene lookup returns CDR1 SGHAT and CDR2 FQNNGV. V dropped 3 bases and J dropped 1 base, with 7 bases sitting between them. The CDR3 loop spans 13 amino acids. Per the authors' pipeline: Researchers report that nucleated cell counts were estimated from reference gene primer amplification. Produced via immunoSEQ multiplex PCR; TCRdb's table is partial and in-frame only. V and J calls and clone size follow that table, whereas D and trimming were derived from the DNA. The data show about 140,000 clones, with roughly 90% seen just once and 10% held by the top ten. The sequenced sample consisted of peripheral blood. The chain combines TRBV11-2 with TRBJ2-7, with D perhaps TRBD2 (6 bases). This sequence was found in a middle-aged man with active or convalescent COVID-19. Here the CDR3 reads CASSFSGSYEQYF. The CDR3 coding sequence is TGTGCCAGCAGCTTTAGCGGTTCCTACGAGCAGTACTTC.